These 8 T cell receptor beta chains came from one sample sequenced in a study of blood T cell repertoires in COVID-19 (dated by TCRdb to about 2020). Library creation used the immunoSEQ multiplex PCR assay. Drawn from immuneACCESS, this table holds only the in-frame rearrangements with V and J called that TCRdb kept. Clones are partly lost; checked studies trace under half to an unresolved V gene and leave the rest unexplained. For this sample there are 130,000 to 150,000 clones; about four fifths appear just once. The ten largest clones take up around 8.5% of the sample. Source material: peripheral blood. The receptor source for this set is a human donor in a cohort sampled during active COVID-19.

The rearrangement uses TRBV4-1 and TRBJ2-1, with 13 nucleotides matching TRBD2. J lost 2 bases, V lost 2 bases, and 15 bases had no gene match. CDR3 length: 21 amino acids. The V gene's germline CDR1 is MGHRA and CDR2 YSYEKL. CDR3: CASSQLGTGGGLAGAYNEQFF. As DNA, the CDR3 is TGCGCCAGCAGCCAACTCGGGACAGGGGGTGGACTAGCGGGAGCCTACAATGAGCAGTTCTTC.

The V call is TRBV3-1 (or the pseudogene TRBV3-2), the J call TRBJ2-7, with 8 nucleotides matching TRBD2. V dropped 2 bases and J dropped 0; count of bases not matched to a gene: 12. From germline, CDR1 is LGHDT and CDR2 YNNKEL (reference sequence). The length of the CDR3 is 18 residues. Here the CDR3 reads CASSQWDSGTNYSYEQYF. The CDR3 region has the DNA TGTGCCAGCAGCCAATGGGATAGCGGGACAAATTACTCCTACGAGCAGTACTTC.

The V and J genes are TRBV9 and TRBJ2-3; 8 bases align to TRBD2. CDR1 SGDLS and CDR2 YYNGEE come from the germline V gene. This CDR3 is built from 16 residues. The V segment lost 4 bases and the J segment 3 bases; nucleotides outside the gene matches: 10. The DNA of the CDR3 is TGTGCCAGCAGCCGGACTAGCCTAGGGATTACAGATACGCAGTATTTT. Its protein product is CASSRTSLGITDTQYF. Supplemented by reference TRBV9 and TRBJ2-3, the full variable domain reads DSGVTQTPKHLITATGQRVTLRCSPRSGDLSVYWYQQSLDQGLQFLIQYYNGEERAKGNILERFSAQQFPDLHSELNLSSLELGDSALYFCASSRTSLGITDTQYFGPGTRLTVL.

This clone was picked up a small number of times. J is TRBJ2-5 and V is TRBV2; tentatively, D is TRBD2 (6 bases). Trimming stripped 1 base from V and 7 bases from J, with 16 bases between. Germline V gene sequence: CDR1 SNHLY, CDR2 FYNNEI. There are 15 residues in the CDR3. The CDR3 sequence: CASSEELTSWGTQYF. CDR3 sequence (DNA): TGTGCCAGCAGTGAAGAACTGACTAGTTGGGGGACCCAGTACTTC.

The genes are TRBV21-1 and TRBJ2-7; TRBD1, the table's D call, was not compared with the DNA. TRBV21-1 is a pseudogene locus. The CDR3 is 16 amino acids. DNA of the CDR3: TGTGCCAGCAGCAAAGCCTATTTACGACAGGTGTACGAGCAGTACTTC. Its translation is CASSKAYLRQVYEQYF.

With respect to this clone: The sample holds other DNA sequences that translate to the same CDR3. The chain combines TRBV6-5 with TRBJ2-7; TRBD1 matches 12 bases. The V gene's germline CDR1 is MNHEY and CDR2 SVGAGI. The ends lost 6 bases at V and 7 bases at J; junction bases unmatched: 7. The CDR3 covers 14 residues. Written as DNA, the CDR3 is TGTGCCAGCAGACCCGGGACAGGGGGCTATGAGCAGTACTTC. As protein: CASRPGTGGYEQYF.

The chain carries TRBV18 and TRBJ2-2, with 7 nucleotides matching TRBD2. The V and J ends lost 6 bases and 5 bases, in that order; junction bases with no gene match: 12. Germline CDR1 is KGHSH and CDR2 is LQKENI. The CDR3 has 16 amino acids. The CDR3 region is CASSNPPGGRTGELFF. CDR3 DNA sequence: TGTGCCAGCTCCAATCCTCCGGGGGGAAGGACCGGGGAGCTGTTTTTT.

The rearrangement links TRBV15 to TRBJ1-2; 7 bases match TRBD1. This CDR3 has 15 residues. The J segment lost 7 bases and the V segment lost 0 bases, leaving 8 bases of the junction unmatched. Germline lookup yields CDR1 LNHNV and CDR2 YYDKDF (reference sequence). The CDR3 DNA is TGTGCCACCAGCAGAGAGACAGGGAGTTGGAGTGGCTACACCTTC. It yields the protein CATSRETGSWSGYTF.